This T cell receptor (beta chain) was found in a study of control samples from healthy donors and cancer patients. Germline CDR1 SGDLS, CDR2 YYNGEE. The V end lost 0 bases, the J end lost 3 bases, and 9 bases lay between the germline ends. CDR3 length: 14 amino acids. Measured with immunoSEQ multiplex PCR; TCRdb has only the in-frame clones, and not every one. The table has under 450,000 clones, over 75% seen once. The specimen sequenced was PBMCs. The chain carries TRBV9 and TRBJ1-2; no clear D. The sequence derives from a man aged 35 to 55 with head and neck cancer. The CDR3 protein is CASSVAMEDYGYTF. The CDR3, as DNA: TGTGCCAGCAGCGTAGCCATGGAGGACTATGGCTACACCTTC.